This entry lists 26 T cell receptor beta chains sequenced from one sample in a study of blood T cell repertoires in COVID-19. The method was immunoSEQ multiplex PCR; TCRdb's version includes in-frame clones alone and lacks a portion of them. The sample lists fewer than 250,000 clones; 84% were seen once. Sequenced sample: PBMCs or T cells enriched from blood (not recorded which). The source is a woman aged 40-49 years who had recovered from COVID-19.

This chain links TRBV11-2 with TRBJ2-7; D is perhaps TRBD1 (5 bases). Trimming removed 6 bases from V and 7 bases from J, with 16 bases in between. There are 13 residues in the CDR3. Germline CDR1 reads SGHAT; CDR2 reads FQNNGV. The CDR3 protein is CASRGVRRGEQYF. Here the CDR3 DNA reads TGTGCCAGCAGAGGGGTCAGACGTGGTGAGCAGTACTTC.

J is TRBJ2-1 and V is TRBV9; the match to TRBD2 covers 9 bases. With 2 bases clipped from V and 9 bases from J, the junction kept 12 bases outside the gene matches. Germline values: CDR1 SGDLS, CDR2 YYNGEE. This CDR3 has 16 amino acids. The CDR3 DNA follows: TGTGCCAGCAGCGTCGCGACTAGCGGATTGAAGGGTGAGCAGTTCTTC. This sequence encodes CASSVATSGLKGEQFF.

This chain connects TRBV7-9 to TRBJ2-1; the D gene is possibly TRBD1 (5 bases). The CDR3 covers 12 residues. The V gene's germline CDR1 is SEHNR and CDR2 FQNEAQ (reference sequence). Trimming removed 5 bases from V and 10 bases from J, with 12 bases in between. Written as DNA, the CDR3 is TGTGCCAGCAGCACTACAGGTTGGGAGCAGTTCTTC. Amino acid sequence: CASSTTGWEQFF.

The chain joins TRBV11-2 to TRBJ2-3; TRBD2 aligns across 9 bases. V was clipped by 5 bases and J by 2 bases; unmatched bases: 2. The CDR3 is made up of 14 amino acids. The germline V gene has CDR1 SGHAT and CDR2 FQNNGV. CDR3 nucleotide sequence: TGTGCCAGCAGCCTAGCGGGGAACACAGATACGCAGTATTTT. It codes for CASSLAGNTDTQYF.

This sequence joins TRBV7-8 and TRBJ2-3; D possibly corresponds to TRBD2 (5 bases). Germline lookup yields CDR1 SGHVS and CDR2 FQNEAQ. The V gene lost 4 bases and the J gene lost 6 bases, with 14 bases spanning the gap. The CDR3 consists of 14 residues. CDR3 protein: CASSSGVSTDTQYF. In DNA form, the CDR3 reads TGTGCCAGCAGCTCCGGGGTTTCCACGGATACGCAGTATTTT. Full variable domain (outside the CDR3, taken from reference TRBV7-8 and TRBJ2-3): GAGVSQSPRYKVAKRGQDVALRCDPISGHVSLFWYQQALGQGPEFLTYFQNEAQLDKSGLPSDRFFAERPEGSVSTLKIQRTQQEDSAVYLCASSSGVSTDTQYFGPGTRLTVL.

There are a few counts of this clone. This chain joins TRBV19 and TRBJ1-1, with 7 bases lining up with TRBD1. The trim removed 3 bases at V and 6 bases at J, leaving 7 bases unmatched. The CDR3 length is 14 residues. Germline V gene data show CDR1 as LNHDA and CDR2 as SQIVND (reference sequence). The CDR3 region is CASSISGQGAEAFF. CDR3 DNA sequence: TGTGCCAGTAGTATTTCCGGGCAGGGGGCTGAAGCTTTCTTT.

To note about this clone: The same CDR3 arises from other DNA sequences in this sample as well. This chain connects TRBV28 to TRBJ2-2; D not resolved. The CDR3 consists of 13 residues. Trimming took off 2 bases at V and 2 bases at J, with 3 bases between the two ends. Germline CDR1 reads MDHEN; CDR2 reads SYDVKM. Here the CDR3 reads CASSLLNTGELFF. The CDR3 coding sequence is TGTGCCAGCAGTTTACTTAACACCGGGGAGCTGTTTTTT.

This chain links TRBV4-1 with TRBJ1-6; D is possibly TRBD1 (5 bases). The CDR3 covers 15 residues. Germline V gene lookup returns CDR1 MGHRA and CDR2 YSYEKL. Trimming shortened V by 3 bases and J by 3 bases, and 9 bases separated the two germline ends. CDR3 bases: TGCGCCAGCAGCCAGGGGCGGTACTATAATTCACCCCTCCACTTT. Its protein product is CASSQGRYYNSPLHF.

This clone came up once. This chain links TRBV7-6 with TRBJ1-6, with D unresolved. The V and J ends lost 5 bases and 7 bases respectively, with 15 bases between them. This CDR3 contains 15 residues. Germline CDR1 is SGHVS and CDR2 is FNYEAQ. In nucleotides, the CDR3 is TGTGCCAGCAGCCCCGATTTAGGGAGGAATTCACCCCTCCACTTT. Its protein is CASSPDLGRNSPLHF. Drawing the rest from reference TRBV7-6 and TRBJ1-6, the complete variable domain is GAGVSQSPRYKVTKRGQDVALRCDPISGHVSLYWYRQALGQGPEFLTYFNYEAQQDKSGLPNDRFSAERPEGSISTLTIQRTEQRDSAMYRCASSPDLGRNSPLHFGNGTRLTVT.

The chain is built from TRBV29-1 and TRBJ2-1, with 7 bases aligning to TRBD2. Germline lookup yields CDR1 SQVTM and CDR2 ANQGSEA. V shed 6 bases, J shed 9 bases, and the junction held 8 bases outside the gene matches. The CDR3 has 12 amino acids. The chain's CDR3 is CSVLSAGFEQFF. The CDR3, as DNA: TGCAGCGTCCTCTCAGCGGGGTTTGAGCAGTTCTTC.

The chain carries TRBV28 and TRBJ1-1; 9 bases are a match to TRBD1. The length of the CDR3 is 12 residues. J gave up 7 bases and V 8 bases, and 5 bases lay outside the gene matches. Germline CDR1 is MDHEN and CDR2 is SYDVKM. The CDR3 reads CASLDRGDEAFF. The CDR3 DNA is TGTGCCAGCCTAGACAGGGGGGATGAAGCTTTCTTT.

The table lists this clone with a few counts. The V and J genes are TRBV19 and TRBJ2-2; D perhaps matches TRBD1 (8 bases). Looked up from germline, CDR1 is LNHDA and CDR2 is SQIVND (reference sequence). The CDR3 is 15 amino acids. V was shortened by 8 bases and J by 7 bases, with 20 bases between the two germline ends. CDR3 sequence reads: CASGRTGRGSGELFF. The CDR3 nucleotides are TGTGCCAGTGGTAGGACAGGGAGGGGAAGCGGGGAGCTGTTTTTT.

V is TRBV10-3 and J is TRBJ1-1; D possibly corresponds to TRBD1 (5 bases). Trimming pared 0 bases from V and 1 base from J, leaving 18 bases between. Germline-derived CDR1 and CDR2 are ENHRY and SYGVKD. CDR3 length equals 18 residues. This CDR3 reads CAISESGQSDLQNTEAFF. CDR3 in DNA: TGTGCCATCAGTGAGTCGGGGCAGAGTGACCTTCAGAACACTGAAGCTTTCTTT.

This clone was counted a single time. The chain has TRBV2 and TRBJ2-2; 13 bases are shared with TRBD2. The CDR3 has 17 residues. The junction had 10 bases not matched to a gene; V was cut back by 5 bases and J by 7 bases. Looked up from germline, CDR1 is SNHLY and CDR2 is FYNNEI. In DNA form, the CDR3 reads TGTGCCAGCAGTAGCTCACTAGCGGGAGGGCCGTTCGGGGAGCTGTTTTTT. This translates into CASSSSLAGGPFGELFF.

This clone appeared once. The V call is TRBV7-2, the J call TRBJ2-1; D is possibly TRBD2 (6 bases). The CDR3 spans 15 residues. The ends were cut back, 4 bases at V and 4 bases at J, with 14 bases in the middle. From germline, CDR1 is SGHTA and CDR2 FQGNSA. The DNA for the CDR3 is TGTGCCAGCAGCTCGGGGCGGGGCACGTACAATGAGCAGTTCTTC. The encoded protein is CASSSGRGTYNEQFF.

The genes are TRBV27 and TRBJ1-1, with D possibly matching TRBD1 (5 bases). The V gene's germline CDR1 is MNHEY and CDR2 SMNVEV (reference sequence). Trimming took 2 bases from V and 4 from J, leaving 14 bases between them. The CDR3 is 15 residues long. CDR3 in DNA: TGTGCCAGCAGTTTAAGCGGGACCATAGGCACTGAAGCTTTCTTT. Translation: CASSLSGTIGTEAFF.

The rearrangement links TRBV3-1 (or the pseudogene TRBV3-2) to TRBJ1-2; a possible D gene is TRBD1 (5 bases). V lost 4 bases and J lost 0, with 12 bases in between. This CDR3 has 15 amino acids. CDR1 and CDR2 from the germline V gene are LGHDT and YNNKEL (reference sequence). CDR3 coding DNA: TGTGCCAGCAGCCTCAGGGAAGTGCCTAACTATGGCTACACCTTC. Amino acids: CASSLREVPNYGYTF.

The chain employs TRBV28 and TRBJ1-1, with D possibly matching TRBD1 (6 bases). The CDR3 has 16 amino acids. Germline lookup yields CDR1 MDHEN and CDR2 SYDVKM. With 10 bases removed from V and 4 bases from J, the gap between germline ends came to 25 bases. CDR3 sequence reads: CAITPSGEPTSTEAFF. CDR3 coding DNA: TGTGCCATCACCCCCTCAGGGGAGCCGACGAGCACTGAAGCTTTCTTT.

This clone was detected a few times. The genes are TRBV7-2 and TRBJ2-7; D is ambiguous. Trimming removed 3 bases at V and 0 bases at J, with 6 bases between. In germline, CDR1 is SGHTA, CDR2 FQGNSA. This CDR3 comprises 13 residues. Here the CDR3 DNA reads TGTGCCAGCAGCTTTTTCAGCTCCTACGAGCAGTACTTC. Translating gives CASSFFSSYEQYF.

This chain connects TRBV7-2 to TRBJ2-5; D is uncertain. CDR1 SGHTA and CDR2 FQGNSA come from the germline V gene. The CDR3 runs 15 residues. V shed 4 bases and J shed 4 bases, with 16 bases lying between them. CDR3 sequence reads: CASSSFSGRPETQYF. DNA for the CDR3: TGTGCCAGCAGCTCCTTTAGTGGGCGTCCAGAGACCCAGTACTTC.

The genes are TRBV5-8 and TRBJ2-4; D possibly corresponds to TRBD2 (5 bases). Germline V gene data show CDR1 as SGHTS and CDR2 as YDEGEE. The CDR3 consists of 16 residues. V dropped 4 bases and J dropped 2 bases, with 16 bases sitting between them. CDR3 sequence reads: CASSPHGKGTKNIQYF. The CDR3 DNA sequence: TGTGCCAGCAGCCCACACGGGAAGGGTACCAAAAACATTCAGTACTTC.

The chain combines TRBV19 with TRBJ2-1; 12 bases align to TRBD2. This CDR3 comprises 18 residues. The germline V gene encodes CDR1 LNHDA and CDR2 SQIVND (reference sequence). Unmatched junction bases numbered 10, after V lost 5 bases and J lost 2 bases. CDR3 sequence reads: CASSPTRTSGTPYNEQFF. The CDR3 DNA reads as TGTGCCAGTAGTCCTACCAGGACTAGCGGGACCCCCTACAATGAGCAGTTCTTC.

The gene calls are TRBV5-4 and TRBJ2-2, with D tentatively TRBD2 (5 bases). CDR3 length equals 14 residues. V was pared by 1 base and J by 5 bases, with 9 bases between. CDR1 is SGHNT and CDR2 is YYREEE in the germline V gene (reference sequence). The CDR3 DNA reads as TGTGCCAGCAGCTTGATTCGGGAAACCGGGGAGCTGTTTTTT. Translation: CASSLIRETGELFF. The entire variable domain, with the rest obtained from reference TRBV5-4 and TRBJ2-2, is as follows: ETGVTQSPTHLIKTRGQQVTLRCSSQSGHNTVSWYQQALGQGPQFIFQYYREEENGRGNFPPRFSGLQFPNYSSELNVNALELDDSALYLCASSLIRETGELFFGEGSRLTVL.

The V gene is TRBV19, the J gene TRBJ2-3, with TRBD1 identical over 9 bases. CDR3 length: 15 amino acids. Germline V CDR1 and CDR2: LNHDA, SQIVND (reference sequence). Germline trimming cut 2 bases from V and 2 bases from J; bases unmatched to any gene: 2. CDR3 protein: CASSIWDRATDTQYF. The CDR3 DNA reads TGTGCCAGTAGTATATGGGACAGGGCCACAGATACGCAGTATTTT.

The chain uses TRBV6-2 or TRBV6-3 and TRBJ2-5, with TRBD2 matching 9 bases. The CDR3 spans 16 residues. CDR1 MNHEY and CDR2 SVGEGT come from the germline V gene. J was trimmed by 3 bases and V by 3 bases; bases with no gene match: 8. In DNA, the CDR3 is TGTGCCAGCAGTTATGGGGCGGCTAGCGGGAAAGAGACCCAGTACTTC. Residues: CASSYGAASGKETQYF.

The gene calls are TRBV5-8 and TRBJ2-1; 10 bases map to TRBD1. V dropped 0 bases and J dropped 8; count of bases not matched to a gene: 2. Germline V gene sequence: CDR1 SGHTS, CDR2 YDEGEE. The CDR3 extends over 14 amino acids. CDR3 amino acids: CASSLEGQGYEQFF. The DNA of the CDR3 is TGTGCCAGCAGCTTGGAGGGACAGGGGTATGAGCAGTTCTTC.